A single sample gave rise to the 5 T cell receptor beta chains below, sequenced in a study of blood T cell repertoires in COVID-19. Method: immunoSEQ multiplex PCR; TCRdb's copy keeps in-frame clones and lacks some. This sample has 140,000 to 150,000 clones, with around 91% found just once. Sequencing input: peripheral blood. The receptors originated from a man younger than 30 with COVID-19, enrolled during active disease.

This chain connects TRBV5-4 to TRBJ2-5; the match to TRBD1 covers 8 bases. J was trimmed by 3 bases and V by 0 bases; bases with no gene match: 7. Per the germline V gene, CDR1 is SGHNT and CDR2 is YYREEE (reference sequence). CDR3 length: 16 residues. CDR3 bases: TGTGCCAGCAGCTTGGCCCGGACAGGGCTCAAAGAGACCCAGTACTTC. Encoded protein: CASSLARTGLKETQYF.

This chain joins TRBV6-2 or TRBV6-3 and TRBJ2-5; 11 bases are shared with TRBD1. Germline values: CDR1 MNHEY, CDR2 SVGEGT. The CDR3 spans 16 residues. V gave up 5 bases and J gave up 4 bases; unmatched junction bases: 9. The DNA of the CDR3 is TGTGCCAGCAGTAAGCCGGGACAGGGGGAGGGAGAGACCCAGTACTTC. Residues: CASSKPGQGEGETQYF.

The rearrangement joins TRBV4-3 to TRBJ1-6; perhaps TRBD1 as D (5 bases). CDR1 LGHNA and CDR2 YSLEER come from the germline V gene. The CDR3 is 15 amino acids. Deletions cut 4 bases from V and 5 bases from J, with 12 bases between. CDR3: CASSPGQDNNSPLHF. CDR3 DNA sequence: TGCGCCAGCAGCCCCGGACAAGATAATAATTCACCCCTCCACTTT.

The chain recombines TRBV21-1 with TRBJ2-3; TRBD1, the D gene given by the table, was not confirmed from the DNA. TRBV21-1 is a pseudogene. The CDR3 is 19 residues long. The CDR3 region has the DNA TGTGCCAGCAGCAATGGAGGGACAGGGGGAGAGTTGACCACAGATACGCAGTATTTT. Translating gives CASSNGGTGGELTTDTQYF.

The rearrangement uses TRBV28 and TRBJ1-1; TRBD1 is a possible D gene (5 bases). V dropped 3 bases and J dropped 4 bases, with 27 bases sitting between them. This CDR3 contains 19 residues. Germline CDR1 MDHEN, CDR2 SYDVKM. The CDR3 spells CASSLARTRTTALSTEAFF. The CDR3 DNA follows: TGTGCCAGCAGTTTGGCCCGCACCCGGACAACAGCCTTGAGCACTGAAGCTTTCTTT.